The 14 T cell receptor beta chains reported below all come from one sample, sequenced in a study of blood T cell repertoires in COVID-19 (dated by TCRdb to 2018 to 2020). The receptor library was made with the immunoSEQ multiplex PCR assay. TCRdb re-hosts the immuneACCESS table, in-frame sequences only. Its copies lack some clones; in the studies checked, an unresolved V gene accounts for under half of them, and the cause for the rest is not known. Across this sample there are 150,000 or so clones, with more than 75% seen only once. Approximately 6.5% of the sample belongs to the ten largest clones. The sequenced sample was peripheral blood. Receptors were obtained from a man older than 75 with acute or convalescent COVID-19.

This clone occurred once. This chain connects TRBV28 to TRBJ1-2; a possible D gene is TRBD1 (6 bases). The V gene lost 6 bases and the J gene lost 5 bases, with 16 bases spanning the gap. Germline-derived CDR1 and CDR2 are MDHEN and SYDVKM. The CDR3 has 14 residues. The CDR3 is CASSLRGPGYGYTF. The CDR3 nucleotides are TGTGCCAGCAGCTTGCGGGGGCCAGGATATGGCTACACCTTC.

The chain couples TRBV20-1 to TRBJ2-3, with 7 bases aligning to TRBD2. The CDR3 contains 14 residues. Germline V lookup: CDR1 DFQATT, CDR2 SNEGSKA (reference sequence). After removal of 3 bases from V and 0 bases from J, the junction contained 3 bases not matched to a gene. The CDR3 DNA sequence: TGCAGTGCTAGTGTACTAGCGAGCACAGATACGCAGTATTTT. Translating it yields CSASVLASTDTQYF.

The chain links TRBV29-1 to TRBJ2-1; 9 nucleotides line up with TRBD2. This CDR3 comprises 12 residues. Germline assignment: CDR1 SQVTM and CDR2 ANQGSEA. V was pared by 3 bases and J by 7 bases, with 1 base of the junction left unmatched. DNA for the CDR3: TGCAGCGTTGAGGGACTAGCTAATGAGCAGTTCTTC. Residues: CSVEGLANEQFF.

The rearrangement links TRBV5-1 to TRBJ2-7; TRBD2 matches at 8 bases. CDR1 and CDR2 (germline): SGHRS, YFSETQ. Trimming removed 0 bases from V and 2 bases from J; junction bases left unmatched: 16. The CDR3 has 19 residues. In DNA, the CDR3 is TGCGCCAGCAGCTTGGCCCCGGGTAGCGGGACCCTTCCCACCTACGAGCAGTACTTC. Its protein product is CASSLAPGSGTLPTYEQYF.

The CDR3 region has the DNA TGTGCCAGTAGTATAAGACAGGGGAATTCACCCCTCCACTTT. Protein product: CASSIRQGNSPLHF. The chain joins TRBV19 to TRBJ1-6; 8 bases match TRBD1. This CDR3 is built from 14 residues. CDR1 is LNHDA and CDR2 is SQIVND in the germline V gene (reference sequence). V was pared by 2 bases and J by 7 bases, with 1 base of the junction left unmatched.

The V call is TRBV6-5, the J call TRBJ2-1; D is unresolved. V dropped 2 bases and J dropped 6 bases, with 11 bases sitting between them. CDR3 size: 14 residues. Germline lookup yields CDR1 MNHEY and CDR2 SVGAGI. CDR3: CASSYGPRPNEQFF. The CDR3 nucleotides read TGTGCCAGCAGTTACGGCCCCCGTCCCAATGAGCAGTTCTTC.

The V call is TRBV28, the J call TRBJ2-7; 10 bases are a match to TRBD2. The germline V gene encodes CDR1 MDHEN and CDR2 SYDVKM. The CDR3 length is 16 residues. V shed 1 base and J 6 bases; nucleotides not matched to a gene: 9. The CDR3, as DNA: TGTGCCAGCAGTTTATTTGGGGCTAGCGGGAGCGGCGAGCAGTACTTC. This sequence encodes CASSLFGASGSGEQYF.

The chain carries TRBV6-1 and TRBJ1-2; D gene ambiguous. V was shortened by 1 base and J by 6 bases, with 12 bases between the two germline ends. This CDR3 is 14 amino acids long. Germline loops: CDR1 MNHNS, CDR2 SASEGT. The CDR3 DNA is TGTGCCAGCAGTGAAGACTATCGGTGGGATGGCTACACCTTC. As protein: CASSEDYRWDGYTF.

J is TRBJ2-7 and V is TRBV5-1; TRBD2 matches 8 bases. CDR3 length: 15 amino acids. Germline-derived CDR1 and CDR2 are SGHRS and YFSETQ. V gave up 5 bases and J gave up 5 bases; unmatched junction bases: 12. The CDR3 sequence: CASSYFPAGVNEQYF. The CDR3 nucleotides read TGCGCCAGCAGTTACTTTCCAGCGGGAGTCAACGAGCAGTACTTC.

The rearrangement joins TRBV18 to TRBJ2-1; TRBD1 aligns across 9 bases. V was pared by 6 bases and J by 3 bases, with 6 bases of the junction left unmatched. The length of the CDR3 is 15 residues. The germline V gene has CDR1 KGHSH and CDR2 LQKENI. This CDR3 reads CASSYGQGNYNEQFF. The CDR3 DNA sequence: TGTGCCAGCTCGTATGGACAGGGGAACTACAATGAGCAGTTCTTC.

The rearrangement uses TRBV5-1 and TRBJ1-1; TRBD1 is a possible D gene (5 bases). CDR1 SGHRS and CDR2 YFSETQ come from the germline V gene. Trimming cost V 3 bases and J 1 base, with 13 bases left between them. CDR3 size: 15 residues. CDR3 amino acids: CASSSVTVGNTEAFF. CDR3 DNA sequence: TGCGCCAGCAGCTCCGTGACAGTGGGGAACACTGAAGCTTTCTTT.

This sequence joins TRBV2 and TRBJ2-7; 9 bases agree with TRBD2. The length of the CDR3 is 15 residues. V was pared by 4 bases and J by 3 bases, with 7 bases of the junction left unmatched. The germline gives CDR1 SNHLY, CDR2 FYNNEI. The CDR3 is CASSGGLAGIYEQYF. For the CDR3, the DNA is TGTGCCAGCAGTGGAGGGCTAGCGGGAATCTACGAGCAGTACTTC.

The chain is built from TRBV2 and TRBJ1-4, with a tentative D call TRBD1 (5 bases). The germline gives CDR1 SNHLY, CDR2 FYNNEI. The CDR3 covers 16 residues. The ends were cut back, 0 bases at V and 2 bases at J, with 10 bases in the middle. CDR3 protein: CASSEASGGTNEKLFF. In DNA form, the CDR3 reads TGTGCCAGCAGTGAAGCGTCGGGGGGTACTAATGAAAAACTGTTTTTT.

The chain has TRBV5-1 and TRBJ2-3; maybe TRBD2 (6 bases). The CDR3 totals 17 residues. V was pared by 0 bases and J by 2 bases, with 16 bases between. CDR1 SGHRS and CDR2 YFSETQ come from the germline V gene. Here the CDR3 reads CASSLARRDFYTDTQYF. The DNA for the CDR3 is TGCGCCAGCAGCTTGGCCCGGCGGGATTTCTACACAGATACGCAGTATTTT.